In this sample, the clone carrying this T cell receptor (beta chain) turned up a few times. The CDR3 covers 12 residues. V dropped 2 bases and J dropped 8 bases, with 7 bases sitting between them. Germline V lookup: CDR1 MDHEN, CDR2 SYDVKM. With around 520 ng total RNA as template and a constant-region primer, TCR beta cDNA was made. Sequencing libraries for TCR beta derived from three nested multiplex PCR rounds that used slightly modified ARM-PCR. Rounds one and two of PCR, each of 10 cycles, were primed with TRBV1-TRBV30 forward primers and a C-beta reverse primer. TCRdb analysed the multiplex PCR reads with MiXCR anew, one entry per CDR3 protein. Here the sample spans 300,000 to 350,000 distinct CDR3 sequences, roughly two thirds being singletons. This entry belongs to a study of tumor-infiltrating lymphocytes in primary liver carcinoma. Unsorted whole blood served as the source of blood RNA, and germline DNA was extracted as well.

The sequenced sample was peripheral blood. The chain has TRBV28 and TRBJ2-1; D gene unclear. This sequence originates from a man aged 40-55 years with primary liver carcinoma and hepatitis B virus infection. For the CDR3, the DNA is TGTGCCAGCAGTTTAGTCGGTGATGAGCAGTTCTTC. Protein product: CASSLVGDEQFF.